This T cell receptor beta chain originates from a study of response to subunit inactivated influenza vaccine. Findings and caveats of the study: Authors suggested seasonal influenza vaccinations each recruit few new T cells.

This clonotype appeared a few times. Its matching antigen is unknown. TCRdb called the RT-PCR reads again in MiXCR, with one record for every CDR3 protein. The sample contains 500,000 or so distinct CDR3 sequences, about 15% of which appear only once. The V and J ends lost 1 base and 3 bases respectively, with 9 bases between them. This CDR3 is built from 14 residues. Per germline, CDR1 LNHNV and CDR2 YYDKDF (reference sequence). The chain recombines TRBV15 with TRBJ1-1; D is undetermined. The source is a man aged 50 to 75 who received an inactivated influenza vaccine. The sequencing used CD4+ T cells sorted from PBMCs, collected around 25 months after vaccination. Here the CDR3 DNA reads TGTGCCACCAGCAGAGGCCACGAGCACACTGAAGCTTTCTTT. It codes for CATSRGHEHTEAFF.